The rows below give T cell receptor beta chains drawn from one sample of a study of identical twins. TCRdb used MiXCR to reprocess the 5' RACE reads, holding one entry per CDR3 protein. The data contain more than 350,000 distinct CDR3 sequences, approximately 8.7% of them seen just once; the ten biggest clones take up approximately 8.9%. Source material: naive T cells sorted from blood. Every receptor here comes from a woman between 50 and 59 years old in good health. Both conserved end residues are part of each CDR3. Each record gives: D gene, V gene, J gene, clone size, CDR3 DNA, CDR3 protein. The D gene is left open where the match is weak. Only some rows state a clone size, as once, few, many or a class for expanded clones.

d_gene: NA; v_gene: TRBV7-3; j_gene: TRBJ1-1; abundance: few; CDR3nt: TGTGCCAGCAGCTCCGGGGTTAGGGGGAACACTGAAGCTTTCTTT; CDR3aa: CASSSGVRGNTEAFF
d_gene: TRBD1; v_gene: TRBV29-1; j_gene: TRBJ2-1; abundance: many; CDR3nt: TGCAGCGTAACACCCGGGACAGCGAGGTCCTACAATGAGCAGTTCTTC; CDR3aa: CSVTPGTARSYNEQFF
d_gene: NA; v_gene: TRBV27; j_gene: TRBJ2-7; abundance: few; CDR3nt: TGTGCCAGCAGTCGAACTCTCGCGGGCGGACTCTACGAGCAGTACTTC; CDR3aa: CASSRTLAGGLYEQYF
d_gene: NA; v_gene: TRBV7-9; j_gene: TRBJ2-3; abundance: NA; CDR3nt: TGTGCCAGCACCGTGAACACAGATACGCAGTATTTT; CDR3aa: CASTVNTDTQYF
d_gene: NA; v_gene: TRBV5-1; j_gene: TRBJ2-1; abundance: NA; CDR3nt: TGCGCCAGCAGCCCTCGGGACGCTCCCAGCTCCTACAATGAGCAGTTCTTC; CDR3aa: CASSPRDAPSSYNEQFF
d_gene: NA; v_gene: TRBV20-1; j_gene: TRBJ2-7; abundance: NA; CDR3nt: TGCAGTGCTAGCGGGGCAAGCTCCTACGAGCAGTACTTC; CDR3aa: CSASGASSYEQYF
d_gene: TRBD2; v_gene: TRBV7-6; j_gene: TRBJ2-7; abundance: NA; CDR3nt: TGTGCCAGCAGCTCCTCCATTCTAGCGGGAGGACCCTCCGGGGAGCAGTACTTC; CDR3aa: CASSSSILAGGPSGEQYF
d_gene: TRBD1; v_gene: TRBV29-1; j_gene: TRBJ2-3; abundance: few; CDR3nt: TGCAGCGTTGAACCCGGGACAGGGCAAGATACGCAGTATTTT; CDR3aa: CSVEPGTGQDTQYF
d_gene: NA; v_gene: TRBV12-3/TRBV12-4; j_gene: TRBJ2-1; abundance: many; CDR3nt: TGTGCCAGCAGTTTATGGGGTGAGCAGTTCTTC; CDR3aa: CASSLWGEQFF
d_gene: TRBD1; v_gene: TRBV12-3/TRBV12-4; j_gene: TRBJ1-6; abundance: many; CDR3nt: TGTGCCAGCAGTCCCGGGACAGATATTGGTTCACCCCTCCACTTT; CDR3aa: CASSPGTDIGSPLHF
d_gene: NA; v_gene: TRBV5-1; j_gene: TRBJ2-4; abundance: few; CDR3nt: TGCGCCAGCAGCTTGGATGGACAGAAAAACATTCAGTACTTC; CDR3aa: CASSLDGQKNIQYF
d_gene: NA; v_gene: TRBV20-1; j_gene: TRBJ1-1; abundance: few; CDR3nt: TGCAGTGCTACTCAAGCAGGGGCCGACACTGAAGCTTTCTTT; CDR3aa: CSATQAGADTEAFF
d_gene: TRBD2; v_gene: TRBV7-2; j_gene: TRBJ2-1; abundance: few; CDR3nt: TGTGCCAGCAGCTTGGGAGGGACTAGCGGGCCTGGAAATGAGCAGTTCTTC; CDR3aa: CASSLGGTSGPGNEQFF
d_gene: NA; v_gene: TRBV20-1; j_gene: TRBJ2-5; abundance: NA; CDR3nt: TGCAGTGCTAGACCACAGGGACGGCAAGAGACCCAGTACTTC; CDR3aa: CSARPQGRQETQYF